The 4 T cell receptor beta chains below all came from one sample that was sequenced in a study of T-cell memory formation after mild COVID-19. TCRdb reprocessed the 5' RACE reads via MiXCR and lists one record per CDR3 protein. The table records roughly 130,000 distinct CDR3 sequences, more than 15% of them present only once. The specimen sequenced was PBMCs or a T cell subset sorted from them (not recorded which). The receptors shown here come from an adult woman who had mild COVID-19 (a few samples of this study predate the infection). Cell type and time point are not known.

This clonotype was seen at least ten times. The V call is TRBV29-1, the J call TRBJ1-1, with D perhaps matching TRBD1 (5 bases). The CDR3 consists of 11 residues. Trimming shortened V by 4 bases and J by 8 bases, and 11 bases separated the two germline ends. Germline assignment: CDR1 SQVTM and CDR2 ANQGSEA. The CDR3 DNA is TGCAGCGTTGTTTGGGGGATCGAAGCTTTCTTT. Its protein product is CSVVWGIEAFF. Variable domain in full (rest from reference TRBV29-1 and TRBJ1-1): SAVISQKPSRDICQRGTSLTIQCQVDSQVTMMFWYRQQPGQSLTLIATANQGSEATYESGFVIDKFPISRPNLTFSTLTVSNMSPEDSSIYLCSVVWGIEAFFGQGTRLTVV.

This clonotype was seen a few times. The chain links TRBV5-6 to TRBJ2-7, with no clear D. The CDR3 sequence is 15 residues long. The germline CDR1 and CDR2 sequences are SGHDT and YYEEEE. Trimming took off 4 bases at V and 2 bases at J, with 16 bases between the two ends. For the CDR3, the DNA is TGTGCCAGCAGCCCGGCACCATTGAGCACCTACGAGCAGTACTTC. Translating it yields CASSPAPLSTYEQYF.

V gene TRBV6-4 combines with J gene TRBJ2-7, with D hard to call. Germline CDR1 MRHNA, CDR2 SNTAGT. The ends were cut back, 4 bases at V and 0 bases at J, with 16 bases in the middle. This CDR3 is 16 amino acids long. The CDR3 sequence: CASSGYRWCTSYEQYF. The CDR3 DNA follows: TGTGCCAGCAGTGGATATCGTTGGTGCACCTCCTACGAGCAGTACTTC.

CDR3 in DNA: TGCAGTGCTAGCCAAGAAGGGTTTGAGACAGATACGCAGTATTTT. Protein: CSASQEGFETDTQYF. V gene TRBV20-1 combines with J gene TRBJ2-3; no clear D. The CDR3 has 15 residues. V was clipped by 3 bases and J by 3 bases, with 16 bases between them. Germline V CDR1 and CDR2: DFQATT, SNEGSKA (reference sequence).